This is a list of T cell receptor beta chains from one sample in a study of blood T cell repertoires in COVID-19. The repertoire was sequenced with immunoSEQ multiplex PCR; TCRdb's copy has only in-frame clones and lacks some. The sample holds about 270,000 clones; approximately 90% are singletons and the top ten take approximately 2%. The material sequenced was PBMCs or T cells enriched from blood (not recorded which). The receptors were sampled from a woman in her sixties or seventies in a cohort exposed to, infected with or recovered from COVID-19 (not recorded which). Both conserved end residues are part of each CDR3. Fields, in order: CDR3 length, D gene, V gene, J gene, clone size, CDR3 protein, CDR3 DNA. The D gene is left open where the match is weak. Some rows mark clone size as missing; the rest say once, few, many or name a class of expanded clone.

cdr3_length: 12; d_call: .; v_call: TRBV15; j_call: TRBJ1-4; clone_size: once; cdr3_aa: CATSRPGSGLFF; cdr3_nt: TGTGCCACCAGCCGACCAGGGTCGGGACTGTTTTTT
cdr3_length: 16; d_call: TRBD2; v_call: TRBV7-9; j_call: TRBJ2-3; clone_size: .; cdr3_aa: CASSLAAGGRTDTQYF; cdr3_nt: TGTGCCAGCAGCTTAGCAGCGGGAGGGCGCACAGATACGCAGTATTTT
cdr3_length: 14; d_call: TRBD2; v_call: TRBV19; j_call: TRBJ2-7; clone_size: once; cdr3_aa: CASSVSGGPYEQYF; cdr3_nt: TGTGCCAGTAGTGTGTCGGGGGGTCCCTACGAGCAGTACTTC
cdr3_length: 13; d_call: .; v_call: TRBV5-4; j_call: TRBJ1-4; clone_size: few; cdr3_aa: CASSSPGNEKLFF; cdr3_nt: TGTGCCAGCAGTTCGCCCGGGAATGAAAAACTGTTTTTT
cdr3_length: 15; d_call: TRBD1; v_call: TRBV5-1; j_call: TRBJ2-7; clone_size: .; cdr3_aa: CASSLGGTGFYEQYF; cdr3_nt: TGCGCCAGCAGCTTGGGTGGGACAGGGTTTTACGAGCAGTACTTC
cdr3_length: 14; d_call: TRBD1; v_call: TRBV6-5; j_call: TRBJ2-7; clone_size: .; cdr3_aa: CASSYSQGTHEQYF; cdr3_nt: TGTGCCAGCAGTTACTCACAGGGGACCCACGAGCAGTACTTC
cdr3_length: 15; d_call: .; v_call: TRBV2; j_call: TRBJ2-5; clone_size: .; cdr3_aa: CASRLYGVAQETQYF; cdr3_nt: TGTGCCAGCAGGTTGTACGGAGTCGCCCAAGAGACCCAGTACTTC
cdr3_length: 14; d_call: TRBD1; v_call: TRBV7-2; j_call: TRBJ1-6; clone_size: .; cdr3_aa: CASSLKQGASPLHF; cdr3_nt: TGTGCCAGCAGCTTAAAACAGGGGGCTTCACCCCTCCACTTT
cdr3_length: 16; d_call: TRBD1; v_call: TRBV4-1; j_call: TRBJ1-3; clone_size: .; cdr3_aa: CASSIRSTGEGNTIYF; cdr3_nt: TGCGCCAGCAGCATCCGATCGACAGGGGAAGGAAACACCATATATTTT
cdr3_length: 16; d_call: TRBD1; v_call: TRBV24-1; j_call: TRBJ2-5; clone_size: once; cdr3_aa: CATSDLGQGAGETQYF; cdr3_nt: TGTGCCACCAGTGATTTAGGACAGGGGGCAGGAGAGACCCAGTACTTC
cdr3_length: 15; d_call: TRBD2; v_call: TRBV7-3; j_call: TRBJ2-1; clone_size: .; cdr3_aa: CASSLRLAGVSEQFF; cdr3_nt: TGTGCCAGCAGCCTCAGACTAGCGGGAGTTTCTGAGCAGTTCTTC
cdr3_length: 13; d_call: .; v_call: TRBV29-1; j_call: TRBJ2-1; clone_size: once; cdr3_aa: CSVHLRDRNEQFF; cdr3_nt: TGCAGCGTACATCTGCGGGATCGCAATGAGCAGTTCTTC
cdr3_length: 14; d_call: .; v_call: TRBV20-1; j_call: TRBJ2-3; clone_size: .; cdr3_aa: CSASKREFRNTQYF; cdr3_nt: TGCAGTGCTAGTAAACGGGAGTTCAGAAATACGCAGTATTTT
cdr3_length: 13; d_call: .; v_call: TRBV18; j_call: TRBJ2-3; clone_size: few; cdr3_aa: CASSPDPGDTQYF; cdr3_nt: TGTGCCAGCTCACCGGATCCGGGGGATACGCAGTATTTT
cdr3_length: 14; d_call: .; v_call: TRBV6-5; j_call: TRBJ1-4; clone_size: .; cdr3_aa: CASRSMPGVEKLFF; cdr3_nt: TGTGCCAGCCGATCCATGCCAGGGGTGGAAAAACTGTTTTTT
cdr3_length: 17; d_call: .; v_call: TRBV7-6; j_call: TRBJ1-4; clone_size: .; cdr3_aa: CASSLVGGRTTNEKLFF; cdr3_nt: TGTGCCAGCAGCTTAGTCGGGGGAAGGACAACTAATGAAAAACTGTTTTTT
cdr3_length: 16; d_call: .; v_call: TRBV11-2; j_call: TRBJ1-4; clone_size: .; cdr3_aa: CASSPHGGSSNEKLFF; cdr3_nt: TGTGCCAGCAGCCCCCACGGGGGGTCCTCTAATGAAAAACTGTTTTTT
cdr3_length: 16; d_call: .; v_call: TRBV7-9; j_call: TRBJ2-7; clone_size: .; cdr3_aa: CASSLEEGLGSYEQYF; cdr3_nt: TGTGCCAGCAGCTTAGAAGAGGGACTGGGAAGCTACGAGCAGTACTTC
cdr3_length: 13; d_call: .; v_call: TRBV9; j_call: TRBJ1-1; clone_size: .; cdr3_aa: CASSDRRGTEAFF; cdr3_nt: TGTGCCAGCAGCGACAGAAGGGGCACTGAAGCTTTCTTT
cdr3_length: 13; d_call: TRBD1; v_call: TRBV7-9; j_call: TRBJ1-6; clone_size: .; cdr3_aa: CASSPTGGVALHF; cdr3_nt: TGTGCCAGCAGCCCGACAGGGGGAGTGGCCCTCCACTTT
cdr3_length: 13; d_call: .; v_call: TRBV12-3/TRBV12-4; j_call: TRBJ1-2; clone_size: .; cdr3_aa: CASSLGGYYGYTF; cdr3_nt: TGTGCCAGCAGTTTAGGTGGCTACTATGGCTACACCTTC
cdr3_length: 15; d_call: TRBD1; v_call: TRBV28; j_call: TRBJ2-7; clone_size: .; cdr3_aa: CASSRGQGPRYEQYF; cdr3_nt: TGTGCCAGCAGTCGCGGACAGGGACCTCGCTACGAGCAGTACTTC
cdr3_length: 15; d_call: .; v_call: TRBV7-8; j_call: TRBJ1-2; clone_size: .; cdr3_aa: CASSLVMGGFNGYTF; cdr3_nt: TGTGCCAGCAGCTTAGTTATGGGGGGATTTAATGGCTACACCTTC
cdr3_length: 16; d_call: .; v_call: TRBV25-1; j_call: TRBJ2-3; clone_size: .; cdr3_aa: CASSDAGPQTPLAQYF; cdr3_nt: TGTGCCAGCAGCGACGCGGGCCCGCAGACCCCGTTGGCGCAGTATTTT
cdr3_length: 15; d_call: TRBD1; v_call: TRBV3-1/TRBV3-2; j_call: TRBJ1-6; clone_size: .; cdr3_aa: CASSQTGQGASPLHF; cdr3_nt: TGTGCCAGCAGCCAGACGGGACAGGGGGCATCACCCCTCCACTTT
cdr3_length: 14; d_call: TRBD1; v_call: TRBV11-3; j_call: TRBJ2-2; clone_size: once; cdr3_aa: CASSGGAGTGELFF; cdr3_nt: TGTGCCAGTTCAGGGGGCGCGGGCACCGGGGAGCTGTTTTTT
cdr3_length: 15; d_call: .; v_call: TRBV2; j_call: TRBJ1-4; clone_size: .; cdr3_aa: CASSEAVGPNEKLFF; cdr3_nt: TGTGCCAGCAGTGAAGCGGTGGGCCCGAATGAAAAACTGTTTTTT
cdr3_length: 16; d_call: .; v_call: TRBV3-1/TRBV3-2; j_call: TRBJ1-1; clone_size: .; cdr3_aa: CASSRKGGGSSTEAFF; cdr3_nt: TGTGCCAGCAGCCGGAAGGGAGGGGGATCGTCAACTGAAGCTTTCTTT
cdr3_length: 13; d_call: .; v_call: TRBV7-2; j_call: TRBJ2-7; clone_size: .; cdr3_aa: CASSLASSYEQYF; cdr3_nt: TGTGCCAGCAGCTTAGCGAGCTCCTACGAGCAGTACTTC
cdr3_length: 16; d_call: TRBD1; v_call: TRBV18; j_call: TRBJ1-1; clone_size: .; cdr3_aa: CASSTDRGQGNTEAFF; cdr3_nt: TGTGCCAGCTCCACGGACAGGGGGCAGGGGAACACTGAAGCTTTCTTT
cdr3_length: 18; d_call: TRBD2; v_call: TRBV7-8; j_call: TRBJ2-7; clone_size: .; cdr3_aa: CASSLALAGGPNSYEQYF; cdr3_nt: TGTGCCAGCAGCTTAGCTCTAGCGGGAGGGCCGAACTCCTACGAGCAGTACTTC
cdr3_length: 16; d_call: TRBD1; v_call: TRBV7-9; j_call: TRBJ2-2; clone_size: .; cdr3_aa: CASSPKDRADTGELFF; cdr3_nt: TGTGCCAGCAGCCCTAAGGACAGGGCGGACACCGGGGAGCTGTTTTTT
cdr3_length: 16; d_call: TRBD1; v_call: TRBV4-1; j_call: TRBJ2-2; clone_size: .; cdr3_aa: CASSPGGQGSHGELFF; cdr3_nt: TGCGCCAGCAGCCCTGGCGGACAGGGGTCTCACGGGGAGCTGTTTTTT
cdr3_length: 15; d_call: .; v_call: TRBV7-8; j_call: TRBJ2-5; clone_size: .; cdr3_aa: CASSFSGGVQETQYF; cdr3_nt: TGTGCCAGCAGCTTTAGTGGCGGGGTACAAGAGACCCAGTACTTC
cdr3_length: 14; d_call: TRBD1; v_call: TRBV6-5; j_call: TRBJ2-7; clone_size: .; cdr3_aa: CASSSTTGSNEQYF; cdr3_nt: TGTGCCAGCAGTTCCACGACAGGGAGCAACGAGCAGTACTTC
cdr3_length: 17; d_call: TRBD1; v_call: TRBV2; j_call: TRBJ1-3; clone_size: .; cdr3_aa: CASSGRTGAPSGNTIYF; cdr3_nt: TGTGCCAGCAGTGGTCGGACAGGGGCCCCCTCTGGAAACACCATATATTTT
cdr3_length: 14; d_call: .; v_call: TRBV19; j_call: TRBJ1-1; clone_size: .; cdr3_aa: CASTPQAPNTEAFF; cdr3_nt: TGTGCCAGTACCCCCCAGGCCCCGAACACTGAAGCTTTCTTT
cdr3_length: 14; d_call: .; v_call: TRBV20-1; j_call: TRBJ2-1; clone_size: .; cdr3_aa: CSASRLDGYNEQFF; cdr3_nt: TGCAGTGCTAGTAGGCTAGATGGCTACAATGAGCAGTTCTTC
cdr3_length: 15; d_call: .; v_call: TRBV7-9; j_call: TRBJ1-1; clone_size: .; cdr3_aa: CASSPKVRVKVEAFF; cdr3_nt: TGTGCCAGCAGCCCCAAAGTCCGGGTGAAAGTTGAAGCTTTCTTT
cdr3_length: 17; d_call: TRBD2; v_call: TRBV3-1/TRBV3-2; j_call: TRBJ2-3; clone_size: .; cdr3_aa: CASSQGVRAGGTDTQYF; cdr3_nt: TGTGCCAGCAGCCAAGGGGTCAGAGCGGGAGGGACAGATACGCAGTATTTT
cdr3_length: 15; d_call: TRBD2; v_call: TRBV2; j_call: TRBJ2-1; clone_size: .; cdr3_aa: CASSEFSGAYNEQFF; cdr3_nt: TGTGCCAGCAGTGAATTTAGCGGGGCTTACAATGAGCAGTTCTTC
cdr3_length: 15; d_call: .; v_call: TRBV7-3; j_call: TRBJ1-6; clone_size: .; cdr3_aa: CASSLRGRGNSPLHF; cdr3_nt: TGTGCCAGCAGCTTAAGAGGCAGGGGCAATTCACCCCTCCACTTT
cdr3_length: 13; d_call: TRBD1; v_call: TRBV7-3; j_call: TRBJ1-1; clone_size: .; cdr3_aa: CASRPGQGTEAFF; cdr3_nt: TGTGCCAGCAGACCAGGACAGGGTACTGAAGCTTTCTTT
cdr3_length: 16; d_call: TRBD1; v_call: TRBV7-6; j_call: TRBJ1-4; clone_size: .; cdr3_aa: CASSGATGATNEKLFF; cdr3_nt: TGTGCCAGCAGCGGGGCAACAGGGGCAACTAATGAAAAACTGTTTTTT
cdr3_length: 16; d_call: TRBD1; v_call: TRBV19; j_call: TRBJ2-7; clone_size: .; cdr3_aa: CASSARDRVAGYEQYF; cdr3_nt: TGTGCCAGTAGTGCCCGGGACAGGGTGGCCGGCTACGAGCAGTACTTC
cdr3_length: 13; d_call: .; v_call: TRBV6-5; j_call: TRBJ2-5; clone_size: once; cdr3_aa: CASSYKRDETQYF; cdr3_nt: TGTGCCAGCAGTTACAAGCGAGACGAGACCCAGTACTTC
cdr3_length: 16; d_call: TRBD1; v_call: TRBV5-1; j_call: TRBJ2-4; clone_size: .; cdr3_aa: CASSLGTVIAKNIQYF; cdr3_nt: TGCGCCAGCAGCTTAGGGACAGTAATAGCCAAAAACATTCAGTACTTC
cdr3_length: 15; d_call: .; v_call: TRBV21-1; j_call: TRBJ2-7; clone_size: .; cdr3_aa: CASSKAETGSHEQYF; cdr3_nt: TGTGCCAGCAGCAAAGCAGAGACAGGTTCCCACGAGCAGTACTTC
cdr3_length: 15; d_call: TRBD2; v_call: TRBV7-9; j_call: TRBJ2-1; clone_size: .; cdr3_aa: CASSAEAGSYNEQFF; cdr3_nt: TGTGCCAGCAGCGCTGAAGCGGGAAGCTACAATGAGCAGTTCTTC
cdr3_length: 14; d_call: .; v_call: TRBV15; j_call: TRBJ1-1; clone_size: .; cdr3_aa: CATVRGGLNTEAFF; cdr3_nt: TGTGCCACAGTGCGGGGGGGATTGAACACTGAAGCTTTCTTT
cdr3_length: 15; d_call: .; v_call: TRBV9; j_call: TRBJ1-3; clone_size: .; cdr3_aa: CASSGLTGSGNTIYF; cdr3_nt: TGTGCCAGCAGCGGCTTGACAGGCTCTGGAAACACCATATATTTT
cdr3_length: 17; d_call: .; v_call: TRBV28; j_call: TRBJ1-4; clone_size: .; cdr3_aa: CASSLAAGTLKEEKLFF; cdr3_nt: TGTGCCAGCAGTTTAGCGGCGGGCACCTTAAAAGAGGAAAAACTGTTTTTT
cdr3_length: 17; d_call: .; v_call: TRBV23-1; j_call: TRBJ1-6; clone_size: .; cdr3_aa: CASSQIQGVKPYSPLHF; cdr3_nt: TGCGCCAGCAGTCAAATACAGGGAGTTAAGCCTTATTCACCCCTCCACTTT
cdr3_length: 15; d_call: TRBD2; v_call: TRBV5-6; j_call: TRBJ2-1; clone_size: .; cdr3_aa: CASSLASGRSNEQFF; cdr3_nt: TGTGCCAGCAGCTTGGCGAGCGGGAGGTCTAATGAGCAGTTCTTC
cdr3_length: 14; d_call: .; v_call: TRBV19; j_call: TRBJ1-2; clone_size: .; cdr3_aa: CASDVPGRDYGYTF; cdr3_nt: TGTGCCAGCGACGTACCCGGGAGGGACTATGGCTACACCTTC
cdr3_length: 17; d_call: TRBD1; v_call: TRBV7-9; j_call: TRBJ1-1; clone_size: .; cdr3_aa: CASSKRTGGDRGTEAFF; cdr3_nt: TGTGCCAGCAGCAAACGGACAGGGGGCGATCGGGGCACTGAAGCTTTCTTT
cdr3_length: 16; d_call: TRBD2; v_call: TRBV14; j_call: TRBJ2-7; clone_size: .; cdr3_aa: CASSQSGRISSYEQYF; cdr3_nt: TGTGCCAGCAGCCAAAGCGGGAGAATAAGTTCCTACGAGCAGTACTTC
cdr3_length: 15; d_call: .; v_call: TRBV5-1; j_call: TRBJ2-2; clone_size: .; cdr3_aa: CASSLNGRNTGELFF; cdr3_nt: TGCGCCAGCAGCTTAAACGGGAGGAACACCGGGGAGCTGTTTTTT
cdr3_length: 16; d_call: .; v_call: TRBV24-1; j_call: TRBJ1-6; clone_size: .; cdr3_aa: CATSDLPPGMGSPLHF; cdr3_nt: TGTGCCACCAGTGATTTGCCTCCGGGGATGGGATCACCCCTCCACTTT